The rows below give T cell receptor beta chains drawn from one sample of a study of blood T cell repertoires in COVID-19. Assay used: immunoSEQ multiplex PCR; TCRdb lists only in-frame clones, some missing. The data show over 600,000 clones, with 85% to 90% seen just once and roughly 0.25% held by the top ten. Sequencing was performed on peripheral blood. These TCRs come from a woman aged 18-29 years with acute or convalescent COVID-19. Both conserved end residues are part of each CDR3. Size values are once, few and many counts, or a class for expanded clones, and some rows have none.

cdr3_aa: CAWSRSGSPQETQYF
j_call: TRBJ2-5
v_call: TRBV30
clone_size: .

cdr3_aa: CASSFLSRGRPLDGYTF
j_call: TRBJ1-2
v_call: TRBV27
clone_size: .

cdr3_aa: CASSTTGWREAFF
j_call: TRBJ1-1
v_call: TRBV6-5
clone_size: .

cdr3_aa: CSVDRFDYGYTF
j_call: TRBJ1-2
v_call: TRBV29-1
clone_size: .

cdr3_aa: CASSERDWGEKLFF
j_call: TRBJ1-4
v_call: TRBV25-1
clone_size: .

cdr3_aa: CASNRQGDRYNSPLHF
j_call: TRBJ1-6
v_call: TRBV7-2
clone_size: once

cdr3_aa: CASSYGTVNYGYTF
j_call: TRBJ1-2
v_call: TRBV6-5
clone_size: .

cdr3_aa: CASSTDRFNEKLFF
j_call: TRBJ1-4
v_call: TRBV11-2
clone_size: .

cdr3_aa: CASSQYGVVAVEQYF
j_call: TRBJ2-7
v_call: TRBV5-4
clone_size: .

cdr3_aa: CASSGQGNSPLHF
j_call: TRBJ1-6
v_call: TRBV18
clone_size: .

cdr3_aa: CASPVGGQANEKLFF
j_call: TRBJ1-4
v_call: TRBV5-1
clone_size: .

cdr3_aa: CASSLVGRAWQETQYF
j_call: TRBJ2-5
v_call: TRBV7-6
clone_size: .

cdr3_aa: CASLQGEGGYTF
j_call: TRBJ1-2
v_call: TRBV19
clone_size: .

cdr3_aa: CASSIDRGTDTQYF
j_call: TRBJ2-3
v_call: TRBV5-1
clone_size: .

cdr3_aa: CASSSNRGPGNTIYF
j_call: TRBJ1-3
v_call: TRBV7-2
clone_size: .

cdr3_aa: CAWSVPGTVNQPQHF
j_call: TRBJ1-5
v_call: TRBV30
clone_size: once

cdr3_aa: CASSARQVRRPNTEAFF
j_call: TRBJ1-1
v_call: TRBV6-2/TRBV6-3
clone_size: .

cdr3_aa: CASSPREGMGNQPQHF
j_call: TRBJ1-5
v_call: TRBV7-6
clone_size: .

cdr3_aa: CASSPLGTSYEQYF
j_call: TRBJ2-7
v_call: TRBV7-9
clone_size: .

cdr3_aa: CASKATGNQPQHF
j_call: TRBJ1-5
v_call: TRBV12-3/TRBV12-4
clone_size: .

cdr3_aa: CASSVGLADYNEQFF
j_call: TRBJ2-1
v_call: TRBV9
clone_size: .

cdr3_aa: CASSRTSGYEQYF
j_call: TRBJ2-7
v_call: TRBV7-9
clone_size: .

cdr3_aa: CASSLRAGGGANVLTF
j_call: TRBJ2-6
v_call: TRBV7-2
clone_size: .

cdr3_aa: CASSPQTGRTEAFF
j_call: TRBJ1-1
v_call: TRBV9
clone_size: .

cdr3_aa: CASRSWDRALDGYTF
j_call: TRBJ1-2
v_call: TRBV5-5
clone_size: .

cdr3_aa: CAISESLGAGNQPQHF
j_call: TRBJ1-5
v_call: TRBV10-3
clone_size: .

cdr3_aa: CASSPRQGQDYGYTF
j_call: TRBJ1-2
v_call: TRBV18
clone_size: .

cdr3_aa: CASGHGGPSYEQYF
j_call: TRBJ2-7
v_call: TRBV27
clone_size: .

cdr3_aa: CASSLRPFRTGNQETQYF
j_call: TRBJ2-5
v_call: TRBV11-2
clone_size: .

cdr3_aa: CASSVAGDGYTF
j_call: TRBJ1-2
v_call: TRBV5-1
clone_size: .

cdr3_aa: CASARFRTGSSFDYTF
j_call: TRBJ1-2
v_call: TRBV12-5
clone_size: .